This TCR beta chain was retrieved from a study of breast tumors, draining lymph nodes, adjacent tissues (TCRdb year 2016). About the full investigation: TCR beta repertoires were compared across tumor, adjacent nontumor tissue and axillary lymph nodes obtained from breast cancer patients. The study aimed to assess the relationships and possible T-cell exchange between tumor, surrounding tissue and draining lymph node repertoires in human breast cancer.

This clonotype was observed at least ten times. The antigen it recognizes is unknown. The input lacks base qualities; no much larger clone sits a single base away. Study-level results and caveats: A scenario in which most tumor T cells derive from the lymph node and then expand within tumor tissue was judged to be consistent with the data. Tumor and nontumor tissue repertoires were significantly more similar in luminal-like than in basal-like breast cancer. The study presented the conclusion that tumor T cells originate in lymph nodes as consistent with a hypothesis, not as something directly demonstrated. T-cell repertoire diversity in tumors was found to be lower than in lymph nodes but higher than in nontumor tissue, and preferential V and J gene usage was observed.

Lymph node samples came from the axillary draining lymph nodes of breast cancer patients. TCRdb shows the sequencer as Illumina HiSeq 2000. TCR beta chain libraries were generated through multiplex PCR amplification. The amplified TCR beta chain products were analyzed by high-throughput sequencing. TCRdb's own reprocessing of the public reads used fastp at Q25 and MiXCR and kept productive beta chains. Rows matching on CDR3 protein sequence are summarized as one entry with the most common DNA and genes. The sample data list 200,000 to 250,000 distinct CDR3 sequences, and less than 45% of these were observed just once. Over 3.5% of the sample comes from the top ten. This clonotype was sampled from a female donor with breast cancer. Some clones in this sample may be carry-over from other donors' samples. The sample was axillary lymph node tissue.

The CDR3 loop reads CASSFIARQETQYF. The DNA sequence is TGTGCCAGCAGCTTTATAGCCAGACAAGAGACCCAGTACTTC. The chain is made from TRBV5-4 and TRBJ2-5; no D gene can be assigned with confidence. Trimming at the junction amounts to 2 bases on V and 2 bases on J, and the germline ends lie 10 bases apart. CDR1 and CDR2 (SGHNT, YYREEE) derive from the germline V gene (reference sequence). From the cysteine up to the phenylalanine, the CDR3 has a length of 14 residues. Only the CDR3 part of the read is kept: 42 bases, read in frame from the first base.